The following is a T cell receptor (beta chain) sequence with its context. CDR3 length equals 20 residues. Original methodology: Nucleated cell counts were estimated from reference gene primer amplification. The data were produced by immunoSEQ multiplex PCR, yet TCRdb's version contains in-frame clones alone and is incomplete. From that table come the V and J calls and clone size; the DNA was used to work out D and trimming. Of around 340,000 clones listed, around four fifths are singletons. The data derive from a study of blood T cell repertoires in COVID-19. The chain recombines TRBV21-1 with TRBJ1-6; the D call of TRBD1 is as the table states it, not checked on the DNA. TRBV21-1 is a listed pseudogene. This TCR derives from a man aged 30 to 45 with active or convalescent COVID-19. The material sequenced was peripheral blood. The DNA for the CDR3 is TGTGCCAGCAGCAAAAACTACAGGGTTTGTTTTGGGTCCTATAATTCACCCCTCCACTTT. This translates into CASSKNYRVCFGSYNSPLHF.